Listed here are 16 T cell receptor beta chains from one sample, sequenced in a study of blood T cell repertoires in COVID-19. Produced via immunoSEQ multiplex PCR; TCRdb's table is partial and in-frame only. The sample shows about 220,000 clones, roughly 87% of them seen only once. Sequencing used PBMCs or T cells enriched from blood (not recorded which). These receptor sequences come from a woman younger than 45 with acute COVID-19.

Here the CDR3 DNA reads TGTGCCAGTAGTGAGACTAGCGCGGATAGTACAGATACGCAGTATTTT. Protein: CASSETSADSTDTQYF. The J gene is TRBJ2-3, the V gene TRBV19, with 8 nucleotides matching TRBD2. CDR1 is LNHDA and CDR2 is SQIVND in the germline V gene (reference sequence). This CDR3 comprises 16 residues. V lost 5 bases and J lost 3; bases outside the gene matches: 10.

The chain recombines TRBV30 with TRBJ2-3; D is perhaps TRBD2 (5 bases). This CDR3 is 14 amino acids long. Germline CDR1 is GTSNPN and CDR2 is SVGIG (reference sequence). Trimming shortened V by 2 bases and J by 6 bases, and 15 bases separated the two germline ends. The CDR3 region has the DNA TGTGCCTGGAGTCCAGGACTGAAGTTCGATACGCAGTATTTT. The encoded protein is CAWSPGLKFDTQYF.

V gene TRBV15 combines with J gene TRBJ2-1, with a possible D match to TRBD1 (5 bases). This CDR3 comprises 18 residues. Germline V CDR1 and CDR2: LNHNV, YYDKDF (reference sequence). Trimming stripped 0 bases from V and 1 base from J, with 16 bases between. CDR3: CATSRDIADSISYNEQFF. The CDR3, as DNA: TGTGCCACCAGCAGAGATATCGCCGACAGTATTTCCTACAATGAGCAGTTCTTC.

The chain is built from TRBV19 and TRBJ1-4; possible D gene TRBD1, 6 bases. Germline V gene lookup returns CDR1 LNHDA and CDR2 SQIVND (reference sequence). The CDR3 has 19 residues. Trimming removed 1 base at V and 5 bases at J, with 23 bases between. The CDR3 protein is CASSIVHPLRGASNEKLFF. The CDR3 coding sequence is TGTGCCAGTAGTATAGTACATCCCCTTCGGGGGGCCTCCAATGAAAAACTGTTTTTT.

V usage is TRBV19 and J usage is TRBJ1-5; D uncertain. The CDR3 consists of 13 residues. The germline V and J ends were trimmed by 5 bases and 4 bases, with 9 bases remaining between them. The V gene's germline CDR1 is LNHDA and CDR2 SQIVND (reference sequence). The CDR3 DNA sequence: TGTGCCAGTAGTCCCGAGGGAAATCAGCCCCAGCATTTT. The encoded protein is CASSPEGNQPQHF.

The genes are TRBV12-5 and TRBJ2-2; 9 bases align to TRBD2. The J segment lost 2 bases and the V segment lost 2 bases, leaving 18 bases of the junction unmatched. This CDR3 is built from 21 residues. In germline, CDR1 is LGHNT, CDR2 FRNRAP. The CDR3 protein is CASGLPPRGLLAGYNTGELFF. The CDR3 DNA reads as TGTGCTAGTGGTTTGCCCCCGAGGGGTCTCCTAGCGGGGTACAACACCGGGGAGCTGTTTTTT.

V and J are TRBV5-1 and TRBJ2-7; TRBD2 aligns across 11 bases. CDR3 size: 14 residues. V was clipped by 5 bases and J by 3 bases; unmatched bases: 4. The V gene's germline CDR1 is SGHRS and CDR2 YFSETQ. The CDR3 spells CASSAGTSGYEQYF. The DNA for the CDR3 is TGCGCCAGCAGTGCCGGGACTAGCGGCTACGAGCAGTACTTC.

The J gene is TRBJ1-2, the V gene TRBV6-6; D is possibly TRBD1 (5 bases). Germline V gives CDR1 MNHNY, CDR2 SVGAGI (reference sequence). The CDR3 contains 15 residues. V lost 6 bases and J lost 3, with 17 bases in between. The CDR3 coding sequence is TGTGCCAGCAGCGATGGATTAGGGGTGGACTATGGCTACACCTTC. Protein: CASSDGLGVDYGYTF.

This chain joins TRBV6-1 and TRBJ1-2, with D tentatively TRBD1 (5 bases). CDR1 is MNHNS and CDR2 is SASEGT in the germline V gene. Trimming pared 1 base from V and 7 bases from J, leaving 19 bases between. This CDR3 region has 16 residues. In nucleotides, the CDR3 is TGTGCCAGCAGTGAAGGGGGGACTCTGGGGTATGGTGGCTACACCTTC. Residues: CASSEGGTLGYGGYTF.

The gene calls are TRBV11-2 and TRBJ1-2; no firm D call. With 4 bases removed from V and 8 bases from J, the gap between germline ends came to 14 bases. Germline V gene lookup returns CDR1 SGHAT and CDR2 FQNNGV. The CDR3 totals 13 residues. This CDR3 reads CASSSVKEGGYTF. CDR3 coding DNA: TGTGCCAGCAGCTCAGTCAAGGAGGGAGGCTACACCTTC.

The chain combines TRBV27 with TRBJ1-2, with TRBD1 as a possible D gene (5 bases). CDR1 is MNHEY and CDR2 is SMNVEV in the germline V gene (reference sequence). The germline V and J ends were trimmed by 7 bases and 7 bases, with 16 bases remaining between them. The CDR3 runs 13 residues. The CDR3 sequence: CASKVAGSTGYTF. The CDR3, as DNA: TGTGCCAGCAAAGTGGCAGGGTCAACTGGCTACACCTTC.

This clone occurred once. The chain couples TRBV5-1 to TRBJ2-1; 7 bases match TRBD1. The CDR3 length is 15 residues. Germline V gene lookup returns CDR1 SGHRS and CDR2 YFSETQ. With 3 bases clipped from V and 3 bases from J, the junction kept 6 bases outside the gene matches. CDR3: CASSSGQVLYNEQFF. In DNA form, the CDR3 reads TGCGCCAGCAGCTCCGGACAGGTTCTCTACAATGAGCAGTTCTTC.

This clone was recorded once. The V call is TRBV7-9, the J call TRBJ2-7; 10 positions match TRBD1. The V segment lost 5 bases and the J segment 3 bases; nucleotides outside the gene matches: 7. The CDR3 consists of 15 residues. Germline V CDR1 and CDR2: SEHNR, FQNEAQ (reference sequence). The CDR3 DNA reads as TGTGCCAGCAGCGCTCCGGGACAGGGGCTCTACGAGCAGTACTTC. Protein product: CASSAPGQGLYEQYF.

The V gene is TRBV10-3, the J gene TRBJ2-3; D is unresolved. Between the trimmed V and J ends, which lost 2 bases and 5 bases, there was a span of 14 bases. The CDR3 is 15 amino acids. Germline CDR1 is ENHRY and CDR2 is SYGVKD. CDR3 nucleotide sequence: TGTGCCATCAGTGAGGATAGAGGCAGTCAAGATACGCAGTATTTT. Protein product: CAISEDRGSQDTQYF.

In nucleotides, the CDR3 is TGCAGCGTTGATTTAGAAGACCGCACGAGGAGATATAGCAATCAGCCCCAGCATTTT. Amino acids: CSVDLEDRTRRYSNQPQHF. The chain is built from TRBV29-1 and TRBJ1-5; D not certain. The CDR3 totals 19 residues. Germline loops: CDR1 SQVTM, CDR2 ANQGSEA. V was shortened by 3 bases and J by 0 bases, with 24 bases between the two germline ends.

CDR3 sequence reads: CAWSAGGSYGYTF. CDR3 in DNA: TGTGCCTGGAGTGCAGGGGGCAGCTATGGCTACACCTTC. The V gene is TRBV30, the J gene TRBJ1-2; 8 bases match TRBD1. Germline assignment: CDR1 GTSNPN and CDR2 SVGIG (reference sequence). The length of the CDR3 is 13 residues. V lost 1 base, J lost 4 bases, and 2 bases stayed unmatched.